This note documents a single T cell receptor beta chain sequence. This clonotype was recorded at least ten times. Which antigen it targets is not known. No quality values exist for individual bases; no much larger clone is one base distant. These data come from a study of CD8+CD57+ T cells in acquired aplastic anemia (dated by TCRdb to the late 2010s). Describing the broader study: DNA extracted from sorted CD4+ and CD8+ cells had a mean of about 3.3 ug, with a range of roughly 0.18 to 27.4 ug. CD8+CD57+ expansion was defined as frequency above the mean frequency observed in healthy subjects. Summary of the overall study and its limitations: Between patients and healthy controls, no significant difference in CD8+ Simpson's diversity was found (P=0.060). About 30 CD8+ CDR3 sequences were found to be shared between patients and controls, but these sequences appeared to be highly expressed in patients and within the immunodominant clones of the patients.

Spanning cysteine to phenylalanine, the CDR3 consists of 14 amino acids. The kept DNA is CDR3 alone, 42 bases in frame from the first base. V and J are truncated by 8 bases and 5 bases respectively, leaving an intervening sequence of 15 bases. From a lookup of the germline V gene (reference sequence), CDR1 and CDR2 are LNHDA and SQIVND. Expansion of CD8+CD57+ cells had been shown by flow cytometry in the patients chosen for sequencing. All patients had severe acquired aplastic anemia diagnosed by International Study of Aplastic Anemia and Agranulocytosis and Camitta criteria. No therapy had been received by the patients at the time of blood sampling. The study deep-sequenced TCR repertoires of sorted CD4+ and CD8+ blood T cells from severe aplastic anemia patients and healthy subjects. Patients were enrolled under clinicaltrials.gov protocols 00001620, 01623167, 00001397, 00071045, 00081523 and 00961064 in the USA. Ficoll-Paque density gradient centrifugation was used to isolate peripheral blood mononuclear cells. Before DNA extraction, CD4+ and CD8+ T cells were sorted with FACS or magnetic beads.

Genomic DNA was used as template for profiling of TCR beta VDJ combinations and CDR3 sequences. An Illumina HiSeq 2000 was the platform used for TCR repertoire sequencing. The authors' analysis ran thus. Repertoire assessment relied on Simpson's diversity index, CDR3 size and DJ length profiles, and TRBV/TRBJ rearrangement plots. Whichever DNA sequence was most abundant in the deep sequencing data was defined as the immunodominant clone. CDR3 amino acid sequences were screened for sharing across subjects and compared with published repertoires and the VDJdb database. TCRdb trimmed the raw reads at Q25, called clones with MiXCR and kept productive beta chains. Entries that share a CDR3 protein sequence are merged under the most common genes and DNA. TCRdb's processing, not the authors' own work, is the source of the V and J calls. Across this sample there are about 150,000 distinct CDR3 sequences, with approximately 52% seen only once. Approximately 12% of the sample is in the top ten clones.

Sequenced: sorted CD4+, CD8+, or CD8+CD57+ T cells (not recorded which) from PBMCs. The clonotype originates from a human donor with aplastic anemia. The sequence joins TRBV19 to TRBJ2-2, with TRBD2 perhaps the D gene, on 7 matching bases. Here is the DNA: TGTGCCAGTGAGGGGGGGCCGGGGACCGGGGAGCTGTTTTTT. Protein translation: CASEGGPGTGELFF.